These 31 T cell receptor beta chains were sequenced from one sample in a study of cytomegalovirus exposure and HLA in healthy donors. The PCR made use of 60 Vbeta and 13 Jbeta primers. Sequencing used immunoSEQ multiplex PCR; TCRdb keeps in-frame clones, though not all of them. The repertoire consists of 95,000 to 150,000 clones, with around 77% occurring once and the leading ten covering 5.8%. Material for sequencing was PBMCs. These receptors all stem from a man aged 18 to 35 in good health and CMV-seropositive.

DNA of the CDR3: TGTGCCCGCCAGGTAGGGGTCTCGGCTGAAGCTTTCTTT. Amino acid sequence: CARQVGVSAEAFF. The chain uses TRBV30 and TRBJ1-1; TRBD1 is a possible D gene (5 bases). The CDR3 consists of 13 residues. V was trimmed by 8 bases and J by 6 bases, leaving 19 bases between them. Germline values: CDR1 GTSNPN, CDR2 SVGIG (reference sequence).

This clone was seen a single time. The gene calls are TRBV5-6 and TRBJ1-2; TRBD1 matches at 9 bases. V shed 2 bases, J shed 0 bases, and the junction held 5 bases outside the gene matches. Germline V CDR1 and CDR2: SGHDT, YYEEEE. The CDR3 loop spans 16 amino acids. The chain's CDR3 is CASSFGTGQTNYGYTF. The CDR3 nucleotides read TGTGCCAGCAGCTTCGGGACAGGGCAGACTAACTATGGCTACACCTTC.

V and J are TRBV10-3 and TRBJ1-2; D is possibly TRBD1 (6 bases). Germline V gene lookup returns CDR1 ENHRY and CDR2 SYGVKD. V was pared by 4 bases and J by 7 bases, with 13 bases between. The CDR3 is made up of 13 amino acids. The CDR3 protein is CAISGGQFRGYTF. The CDR3, as DNA: TGTGCCATCAGTGGAGGACAGTTTCGTGGCTACACCTTC.

CDR3 residues: CASSLSQGGNSPLHF. CDR3 sequence (DNA): TGTGCCAGCAGCTTATCCCAGGGTGGAAATTCACCCCTCCACTTT. This chain links TRBV7-6 with TRBJ1-6, with a weak D call TRBD1 (5 bases). The CDR3 is 15 residues long. CDR1 and CDR2 (germline): SGHVS, FNYEAQ. V shed 2 bases and J shed 7 bases, with 12 bases lying between them.

This rearrangement joins TRBV9 to TRBJ1-6; D unresolved. From germline, CDR1 is SGDLS and CDR2 YYNGEE. This CDR3 is 14 amino acids long. The V gene lost 0 bases and the J gene lost 10 bases, with 11 bases spanning the gap. The CDR3, as DNA: TGTGCCAGCAGCGTAGCTACGGGGTTCTCACCCCTCCACTTT. Encoded protein: CASSVATGFSPLHF.

CDR3 bases: TGCGCCAGCAGCAGACAGCCCTTTGCAACTAATGAAAAACTGTTTTTT. Encoded protein: CASSRQPFATNEKLFF. V and J are TRBV5-1 and TRBJ1-4, with D possibly being TRBD1 (5 bases). Germline CDR1 is SGHRS and CDR2 is YFSETQ. This CDR3 spans 16 amino acids. Trimming left V 4 bases short and J 0 bases short, with 13 bases between.

The genes are TRBV7-6 and TRBJ1-5; TRBD1 might be the D (6 bases). V was clipped by 6 bases and J by 2 bases, with 14 bases between them. In germline, CDR1 is SGHVS, CDR2 FNYEAQ. The CDR3 loop spans 15 amino acids. CDR3 sequence: CASSPSGGGNQPQHF. The CDR3 DNA reads as TGTGCCAGCAGTCCTAGTGGGGGCGGCAATCAGCCCCAGCATTTT.

The chain carries TRBV12-5 and TRBJ2-7; 7 bases are shared with TRBD1. This CDR3 comprises 17 residues. V lost 2 bases and J lost 0; bases outside the gene matches: 10. The V gene's germline CDR1 is LGHNT and CDR2 FRNRAP. The CDR3 DNA reads as TGTGCTAGTGGTTTGCCCACAGGGGCCCAGAGCTCCTACGAGCAGTACTTC. It encodes CASGLPTGAQSSYEQYF.

CDR3: CASRGLAGVTDTQYF. The CDR3, as DNA: TGTGCCAGCAGGGGACTAGCGGGGGTCACAGATACGCAGTATTTT. The chain has TRBV27 and TRBJ2-3, with 14 bases fitting TRBD2. Germline CDR1 is MNHEY and CDR2 is SMNVEV (reference sequence). V dropped 6 bases and J dropped 2; count of bases not matched to a gene: 1. The CDR3 runs to 15 residues.

In this sample, this clone turned up once. The chain links TRBV5-1 to TRBJ1-1; D unclear. Germline V gene lookup returns CDR1 SGHRS and CDR2 YFSETQ. This CDR3 is 13 amino acids long. Trimming cost V 2 bases and J 5 bases, with 10 bases left between them. The CDR3 is CASSLSGFTEAFF. In nucleotides, the CDR3 is TGCGCCAGCAGCTTATCAGGATTTACTGAAGCTTTCTTT.

The chain is built from TRBV7-9 and TRBJ2-5; 10 nucleotides align to TRBD2. This CDR3 has 15 residues. V trimming: 2 bases; J trimming: 1 base; junction bases outside the gene matches: 1. CDR1 and CDR2 (germline): SEHNR, FQNEAQ (reference sequence). CDR3 DNA sequence: TGTGCCAGCAGCTTACTAGCGGGGGTCCAAGAGACCCAGTACTTC. Its protein product is CASSLLAGVQETQYF.

The chain uses TRBV5-1 and TRBJ1-1; 7 nucleotides line up with TRBD1. The germline CDR1 and CDR2 sequences are SGHRS and YFSETQ. The CDR3 has 15 amino acids. The J segment lost 1 base and the V segment lost 4 bases, leaving 7 bases of the junction unmatched. The CDR3 DNA reads as TGCGCCAGCAGCGTAACAGGGGTGGGGAACACTGAAGCTTTCTTT. Protein sequence: CASSVTGVGNTEAFF.

The chain carries TRBV19 and TRBJ2-7, with D tentatively TRBD2 (6 bases). The germline V gene encodes CDR1 LNHDA and CDR2 SQIVND (reference sequence). V lost 5 bases to trimming and J lost 8 bases, with 19 bases between them. The length of the CDR3 is 14 residues. The CDR3 sequence: CASSREIPPLKQYF. CDR3 bases: TGTGCCAGTAGTCGGGAGATACCACCACTGAAGCAGTACTTC.

The rearrangement joins TRBV28 to TRBJ2-5, with D unresolved. The DNA end is more similar to TRBJ2-7, so the J call may be wrong. This CDR3 contains 12 residues. Germline CDR1 is MDHEN and CDR2 is SYDVKM. CDR3 protein: CASSLYSYEQYF. CDR3 nucleotide sequence: TGTGCCAGCAGTCTATACAGCTACGAGCAGTACTTC.

CDR3 nucleotide sequence: TGTGCCAGCAGCTTTGCAGTGTTCGGGTCACCCCTCCACTTT. It is translated as CASSFAVFGSPLHF. V usage is TRBV7-6 and J usage is TRBJ1-6; D not resolved. Germline CDR1 and CDR2: SGHVS and FNYEAQ. V lost 3 bases and J 10 bases, leaving 13 bases between the germline ends. This CDR3 comprises 14 residues.

The rearrangement uses TRBV7-9 and TRBJ1-2; the match to TRBD1 covers 9 bases. V shed 4 bases and J 6 bases; nucleotides not matched to a gene: 6. Germline V gives CDR1 SEHNR, CDR2 FQNEAQ (reference sequence). CDR3 size: 14 residues. The CDR3 DNA reads TGTGCCAGCAGCTGGCTCAGGGACAGGGATGGCTACACCTTC. Residues: CASSWLRDRDGYTF.

The CDR3 DNA follows: TGTGCCAGCAGTGAGCTACAGTACGAGCAGTACTTC. This codes for CASSELQYEQYF. The V gene is TRBV2, the J gene TRBJ2-7; no reliable D call. V dropped 3 bases and J dropped 4 bases, with 7 bases sitting between them. There are 12 residues in the CDR3. CDR1 is SNHLY and CDR2 is FYNNEI in the germline V gene.

The V and J genes are TRBV7-8 and TRBJ1-4; TRBD1 matches 7 bases. Germline V gives CDR1 SGHVS, CDR2 FQNEAQ. There are 13 residues in the CDR3. V gave up 1 base and J gave up 7 bases; unmatched junction bases: 0. The CDR3 bases are TGTGCCAGCAGCTTAGACAGGGGTGAAAAACTGTTTTTT. Encoded protein: CASSLDRGEKLFF. Full variable domain (missing parts from reference TRBV7-8 and TRBJ1-4): GAGVSQSPRYKVAKRGQDVALRCDPISGHVSLFWYQQALGQGPEFLTYFQNEAQLDKSGLPSDRFFAERPEGSVSTLKIQRTQQEDSAVYLCASSLDRGEKLFFGSGTQLSVL.

The chain couples TRBV6-1 to TRBJ2-7; possibly TRBD2 for D (6 bases). V was cut by 3 bases and J by 3 bases, with 9 bases left in between. The germline gives CDR1 MNHNS, CDR2 SASEGT. CDR3 length: 13 amino acids. CDR3 amino acids: CASSEVGSYEQYF. In DNA, the CDR3 is TGTGCCAGCAGTGAGGTCGGGAGCTACGAGCAGTACTTC.

This clone has only a few counts. The rearrangement links TRBV19 to TRBJ1-4; D remains ambiguous. V gave up 3 bases and J gave up 4 bases, with 12 bases separating them. CDR1 LNHDA and CDR2 SQIVND come from the germline V gene (reference sequence). CDR3 length equals 15 residues. CDR3 region: CASSIWSGFNEKLFF. The CDR3 nucleotides are TGTGCCAGTAGTATTTGGTCCGGGTTTAATGAAAAACTGTTTTTT. Complete variable domain (other parts from reference TRBV19 and TRBJ1-4): DGGITQSPKYLFRKEGQNVTLSCEQNLNHDAMYWYRQDPGQGLRLIYYSQIVNDFQKGDIAEGYSVSREKKESFPLTVTSAQKNPTAFYLCASSIWSGFNEKLFFGSGTQLSVL.

This clone showed up just once. The chain recombines TRBV27 with TRBJ2-2; no reliable D call. The CDR3 is 16 amino acids. V dropped 2 bases and J dropped 5 bases, with 15 bases sitting between them. Germline loops: CDR1 MNHEY, CDR2 SMNVEV (reference sequence). The CDR3: CASSLDRVRVTGELFF. The CDR3, as DNA: TGTGCCAGCAGTTTAGACCGGGTCCGGGTGACCGGGGAGCTGTTTTTT.

A single count supports this clone. V usage is TRBV4-1 and J usage is TRBJ2-7; 9 nucleotides agree with TRBD1. The V gene end was trimmed by 2 bases and the J gene end by 4 bases; junction bases not matched to a gene: 9. The CDR3 spans 16 residues. Per germline, CDR1 MGHRA and CDR2 YSYEKL. The CDR3 DNA follows: TGCGCCAGCAGCCAACACGACGGGACAGGGCCTTACGAGCAGTACTTC. Translation gives CASSQHDGTGPYEQYF.

This clone was seen more than once but under ten times. The gene calls are TRBV6-1 and TRBJ1-1; D ambiguous. Between the trimmed V and J ends, which lost 4 bases and 5 bases, there was a span of 11 bases. The CDR3 runs to 13 residues. The germline gives CDR1 MNHNS, CDR2 SASEGT. This chain's CDR3 is CASSGPILTEAFF. The CDR3 nucleotides read TGTGCCAGCAGTGGCCCCATACTTACTGAAGCTTTCTTT.

The chain has TRBV21-1 and TRBJ2-7; the table calls TRBD2, which could not be checked here. TRBV21-1 is classified as a pseudogene. This CDR3 region has 16 residues. This CDR3 reads CASSTGTSGGNYEQYF. DNA of the CDR3: TGTGCCAGCAGCACTGGGACTAGCGGGGGCAACTACGAGCAGTACTTC.

This clone was counted between two and nine times. The J gene is TRBJ1-1, the V gene TRBV13; a weak D match, TRBD1 (5 bases). This CDR3 region has 17 residues. Germline assignment: CDR1 PRHDT and CDR2 FYEKMQ (reference sequence). V lost 5 bases, J lost 0 bases, and 19 bases lay in between. The CDR3 nucleotides read TGTGCCAGCAGCAAATTTGGGGCAGGAGTCATGAACACTGAAGCTTTCTTT. This gives the protein CASSKFGAGVMNTEAFF.

The rearrangement links TRBV28 to TRBJ1-2; 7 bases align to TRBD1. The CDR3 runs to 15 residues. J lost 4 bases, V lost 5 bases, and 10 bases had no gene match. Germline V gene sequence: CDR1 MDHEN, CDR2 SYDVKM. The CDR3 DNA follows: TGTGCCAGCAGTCAAACAGGGGACCCCACCTATGGCTACACCTTC. It yields the protein CASSQTGDPTYGYTF.

This chain uses TRBV7-9 with TRBJ1-1; 7 bases are a match to TRBD1. This CDR3 region has 14 residues. After removal of 4 bases from V and 1 base from J, the junction contained 3 bases not matched to a gene. Looked up from germline, CDR1 is SEHNR and CDR2 is FQNEAQ (reference sequence). CDR3 coding DNA: TGTGCCAGCAGCTCTTGGACAGGGAACACTGAAGCTTTCTTT. Residues: CASSSWTGNTEAFF.

This chain uses TRBV7-2 with TRBJ2-3; 8 positions match TRBD1. V lost 3 bases, J lost 5 bases, and 7 bases stayed unmatched. The CDR3 runs 15 residues. CDR1 is SGHTA, CDR2 FQGNSA, per germline. CDR3 region: CASSLSQGAGDTQYF. The CDR3 DNA sequence: TGTGCCAGCAGCTTGAGTCAGGGGGCCGGAGATACGCAGTATTTT.

This clone was recorded a few times. This CDR3 reads CAWSPFLTSGGAHEQFF. CDR3 nucleotides: TGTGCCTGGAGTCCTTTTCTGACTAGCGGGGGGGCCCATGAGCAGTTCTTC. The V and J genes are TRBV30 and TRBJ2-1, with 14 positions matching TRBD2. Germline V gene data show CDR1 as GTSNPN and CDR2 as SVGIG (reference sequence). The CDR3 consists of 17 residues. Trimming cost V 2 bases and J 8 bases; bases outside gene matches: 11.

This clone appeared a single time. This chain connects TRBV6-1 to TRBJ1-2; TRBD1 is a possible D gene (6 bases). Trimming removed 1 base at V and 5 bases at J, with 17 bases between. The germline V gene encodes CDR1 MNHNS and CDR2 SASEGT. The CDR3 spans 16 residues. CDR3 coding DNA: TGTGCCAGCAGTGAAGGTACCGCGTATCAGGGGTATGGCTACACCTTC. Its protein product is CASSEGTAYQGYGYTF.

The chain employs TRBV20-1 and TRBJ2-1; a possible D gene is TRBD2 (5 bases). The CDR3 consists of 11 residues. Germline-derived CDR1 and CDR2 are DFQATT and SNEGSKA (reference sequence). V was cut by 3 bases and J by 9 bases, with 9 bases left in between. CDR3 sequence reads: CSARRLLEQFF. CDR3 in DNA: TGCAGTGCTAGGAGACTACTTGAGCAGTTCTTC.